The 4 T cell receptor beta chains below were found in one sample sequenced in a study of blood T cell repertoires in COVID-19. Profiled with immunoSEQ multiplex PCR; TCRdb holds only in-frame clones, not every one. The data hold about 240,000 clones, with roughly 82% observed a single time. The sequenced sample consisted of peripheral blood. The receptors were sampled from a man at least 80 years old with acute or convalescent COVID-19.

The J gene is TRBJ2-7, the V gene TRBV4-1; D might be TRBD1 (6 bases). CDR1 and CDR2 from the germline V gene are MGHRA and YSYEKL. CDR3 length equals 13 residues. Trimming took 4 bases from V and 7 from J, leaving 14 bases between them. The CDR3 region has the DNA TGCGCCAGCAGCCTACAGGGTAGTAGTGAGCAGTACTTC. Translating gives CASSLQGSSEQYF.

This clone is a singleton in its sample. V is TRBV19 and J is TRBJ1-5, with D unresolved. This CDR3 contains 15 residues. V was clipped by 6 bases and J by 1 base, with 13 bases between them. Germline V gives CDR1 LNHDA, CDR2 SQIVND (reference sequence). CDR3 protein: CASRPLGASNQPQHF. The CDR3 DNA follows: TGTGCCAGTAGACCCCTAGGAGCGAGCAATCAGCCCCAGCATTTT.

The rearrangement joins TRBV11-1 to TRBJ2-1; TRBD1 aligns across 11 bases. V was clipped by 2 bases and J by 10 bases; unmatched bases: 4. This CDR3 comprises 14 residues. Germline CDR1 and CDR2: SGHAT and FQDESV (reference sequence). CDR3 protein: CASSLRTGGGEQFF. As DNA, the CDR3 is TGTGCCAGCAGCTTACGGACAGGGGGCGGGGAGCAGTTCTTC.

As for this clone: The sample carries other DNA sequences with the same CDR3. The rearrangement joins TRBV6-5 to TRBJ1-1; tentatively, D is TRBD1 (5 bases). CDR3 length: 13 residues. Germline V CDR1 and CDR2: MNHEY, SVGAGI. Trimming stripped 5 bases from V and 1 base from J, with 8 bases between. CDR3 in amino acids: CASSLTGNTEAFF. In nucleotides, the CDR3 is TGTGCCAGCAGTCTTACAGGGAACACTGAAGCTTTCTTT.